This is a list of T cell receptor beta chains from one sample in a study of blood T cell repertoires in COVID-19. Here immunoSEQ multiplex PCR was the method, and the copy in TCRdb shows in-frame clones only, minus some. The table includes about 210,000 clones, 70% to 90% detected once. Sequences were obtained from PBMCs or T cells enriched from blood (not recorded which). The origin of the receptors is a man between 35 and 55 years old who had recovered from COVID-19. Both conserved end residues are part of each CDR3. The D gene is left open where the match is weak. Clone size is given for some rows only: seen once, a few or many times, or a class if the clone is expanded.

D gene	clone size	J gene	V gene	CDR3 DNA	CDR3 protein
.	.	TRBJ2-5	TRBV11-3	TGTGCCAGCAGCTTGGGGGCCAGCAGCCAAGAGACCCAGTACTTC	CASSLGASSQETQYF
TRBD2	few	TRBJ2-1	TRBV5-1	TGCGCCAGCAGCTTCCGGGACTATCCCACTCCCTTGTTCTTC	CASSFRDYPTPLFF
TRBD1	once	TRBJ2-7	TRBV2	TGTGCCAGCACCCTACGCCAACAGGGACAGTCCTACGAGCAGTACTTC	CASTLRQQGQSYEQYF
.	few	TRBJ2-2	TRBV19	TGTGCCAGTAGTCTTACTAGGTACGCCGGGGAGCTGTTTTTT	CASSLTRYAGELFF
TRBD2	.	TRBJ2-6	TRBV4-1	TGCGCCAGCAGCGCTAGCGGGGGGCTTTCTCGCTCTGGGGCCAACGTCCTGACTTTC	CASSASGGLSRSGANVLTF
TRBD1	.	TRBJ1-2	TRBV6-5	TGTGCCAGCAGTTACGACAGGGTGGATGGCTACACCTTC	CASSYDRVDGYTF
.	.	TRBJ2-1	TRBV11-2	TGTGCCAGCAGCTCTTCCGGCAATGAGCAGTTCTTC	CASSSSGNEQFF
TRBD2	few	TRBJ2-1	TRBV6-5	TGTGCCAGCAGTTACGGGGGTAGCGGGAGCGATGAGCAGTTCTTC	CASSYGGSGSDEQFF
TRBD1	.	TRBJ1-1	TRBV7-6	TGTGCCAGCAGTCAAACAGGGGGTGGGACTGAAGCTTTCTTT	CASSQTGGGTEAFF
.	.	TRBJ1-5	TRBV7-9	TGTGCCAGCAGCTTGGGGGCTGATCAGCCCCAGCATTTT	CASSLGADQPQHF
TRBD1	.	TRBJ1-6	TRBV19	TGTGCCAGTAGTATACACAGGGGGTATAATTCACCCCTCCACTTT	CASSIHRGYNSPLHF
.	.	TRBJ1-2	TRBV19	TGTGCCAGTAGCTATGTTTCGGACAGAGTCTATGGCTACACCTTC	CASSYVSDRVYGYTF
.	.	TRBJ2-3	TRBV5-1	TGCGCCAGCAGCTTGGGACAGCTGATAATCACTCGTGAGGAGTATTTT	CASSLGQLIITREEYF
.	.	TRBJ1-2	TRBV7-9	TGTGCCAGCAGCTTCGGCAGGGTGGGCTATGGCTACACCTTC	CASSFGRVGYGYTF
TRBD1	.	TRBJ1-3	TRBV6-5	TGTGCCAGCACCCGAGCGACAGGGAATGGAAACACCATATATTTT	CASTRATGNGNTIYF
TRBD2	few	TRBJ2-7	TRBV4-2	TGTGCCAGCAGCCAAGAGAGCGGGGGGTATAACGAGCAGTACTTC	CASSQESGGYNEQYF
TRBD2	.	TRBJ2-1	TRBV7-8	TGTGCCAGCAGCTACCGACTAGCGAGTGAGCAGTTCTTC	CASSYRLASEQFF
.	.	TRBJ1-3	TRBV29-1	TGCAGCGCCACCTGGGGGACAAGGGGAAACACCATATATTTT	CSATWGTRGNTIYF
TRBD1	once	TRBJ1-2	TRBV5-1	TGCGCCAGCAGCTGGGGGACAGGGTTAGGCTATGGCTACACCTTC	CASSWGTGLGYGYTF
TRBD2	few	TRBJ2-3	TRBV6-6	TGTGCCAGCAGTCCCGCGGGGAATGTAGCGGGGGGGCCGACAGATACGCAGTATTTT	CASSPAGNVAGGPTDTQYF
.	.	TRBJ1-2	TRBV5-1	TGCGCCAGCAGCCTCGGGTGGGGCGATCGGCAGGGAACTAACTATGGCTACACCTTC	CASSLGWGDRQGTNYGYTF
.	.	TRBJ1-6	TRBV18	TGTGCCAGCTCACCAAATCCAGGGGCGACCGATAATTCACCCCTCCACTTT	CASSPNPGATDNSPLHF
.	.	TRBJ2-7	TRBV24-1	TGTGCCACCAGTGATAGCGCTAGTGGCGAGCAGTACTTC	CATSDSASGEQYF
TRBD2	few	TRBJ2-3	TRBV11-2	TGTGCCAGCAGCTTAGCGGGGGGTTCAGATACGCAGTATTTT	CASSLAGGSDTQYF
TRBD1	few	TRBJ1-2	TRBV5-5	TGTGCCAGCAGCCTCCAGGGACAGGTTATAGGGGACTACACCTTC	CASSLQGQVIGDYTF
TRBD2	.	TRBJ2-1	TRBV3-1/TRBV3-2	TGTGCCAGCAGCCAAGTCGGGGGGGCGCCCCGGCGCAATGAGCAGTTCTTC	CASSQVGGAPRRNEQFF
TRBD2	medium-sized	TRBJ2-1	TRBV11-3	TGTGCCAGCAGCCCAACCACTAGCGGGGACTACAATGAGCAGTTCTTC	CASSPTTSGDYNEQFF
TRBD1	.	TRBJ1-1	TRBV28	TGTGCCAGCAACAATTCCCCGGGACAGGTGAACACTGAAGCTTTCTTT	CASNNSPGQVNTEAFF
.	few	TRBJ1-1	TRBV12-5	TGTGCTAGTGGTTTGGTACAGGCCCCCAAGTTCGAAGCTTTCTTT	CASGLVQAPKFEAFF
.	.	TRBJ1-4	TRBV2	TGTGCCAGCAGCCTCAGGGCGGGAGGTGGAAAACTGTTTTTT	CASSLRAGGGKLFF
.	.	TRBJ1-1	TRBV12-5	TGTGCTAGTGGTTTGGTACATTCGAACCCTAACACTGAAGCTTTCTTT	CASGLVHSNPNTEAFF
TRBD2	many	TRBJ2-1	TRBV9	TGTGCCAGCAGCCCTAGCGGGAGGATACGCAATGAGCAGTTCTTC	CASSPSGRIRNEQFF
TRBD1	.	TRBJ1-2	TRBV19	TGTGCCAGTAGTACCGCCACACAGGGGATTAGTGGCTACACCTTC	CASSTATQGISGYTF
.	.	TRBJ2-1	TRBV19	TGTGCCAGTAGTCCTTCTTTAAATGAGCAGTTCTTC	CASSPSLNEQFF
TRBD1	few	TRBJ1-6	TRBV5-1	TGCGCCAGCAGCCAGGGGACAGGGGGTTCACCCCTCCACTTT	CASSQGTGGSPLHF
.	.	TRBJ1-1	TRBV11-2	TGTGCCAGCAGCTTAGTAGGCGGGTTCACTGAAGCTTTCTTT	CASSLVGGFTEAFF
TRBD2	.	TRBJ2-3	TRBV10-3	TGTGCCATCAGTGGGGGACTAGCGGGCACAGATACGCAGTATTTT	CAISGGLAGTDTQYF
TRBD2	many	TRBJ2-3	TRBV19	TGTGCCAGTAGTAGGGGAGGGGATACGCAGTATTTT	CASSRGGDTQYF
TRBD1	once	TRBJ1-5	TRBV11-2	TGTGCCAGCGCCGCTTCTTTTGGGACAGGCGACAATCAGCCCCAGCATTTT	CASAASFGTGDNQPQHF
TRBD1	.	TRBJ2-7	TRBV3-1/TRBV3-2	TGTGCCAGCAGCCCTACAGGGGCGAGTCCCTACGAGCAGTACTTC	CASSPTGASPYEQYF
.	.	TRBJ1-5	TRBV16	TGTGCCAGCAGCCAATCTCGGCGGATTGGTGCTCAGCCCCAGCATTTT	CASSQSRRIGAQPQHF
TRBD1	.	TRBJ1-2	TRBV6-5	TGTGCCAGCAGCTATTCAGGGGGCTCAAAGGATGGCTACACCTTC	CASSYSGGSKDGYTF
.	.	TRBJ1-2	TRBV5-1	TGCGCCAGCACTTCCGACAGTGCCAACCTTTGGAACTATGGCTACACCTTC	CASTSDSANLWNYGYTF
.	few	TRBJ1-1	TRBV12-3/TRBV12-4	TGTGCCAGCAGCTCCGGGAGCACTGAAGCTTTCTTT	CASSSGSTEAFF
TRBD2	.	TRBJ2-7	TRBV18	TGTGCCAGCTCGATTTCGGGAGGATTAGGCTACGAGCAGTACTTC	CASSISGGLGYEQYF
TRBD1	.	TRBJ1-1	TRBV6-5	TGTGCCAGCAGTACTACCGGGACAGGGCACACTGAAGCTTTCTTT	CASSTTGTGHTEAFF
TRBD1	.	TRBJ2-3	TRBV5-1	TGCGCCAGCAGCTCCGGACAGGGCAGCCAACAGTATACGCAGTATTTT	CASSSGQGSQQYTQYF
.	.	TRBJ1-3	TRBV29-1	TGCAGCGTTGAAGTGACAGCTGGAAACACCATATATTTT	CSVEVTAGNTIYF
.	once	TRBJ1-1	TRBV18	TGTGCCAGCTCACCTACGGCGGGGGAGGCTTTCTTT	CASSPTAGEAFF
.	.	TRBJ2-7	TRBV7-9	TGTGCCAGCAGCTTGGGGAGTGAAGGTTACGAGCAGTACTTC	CASSLGSEGYEQYF
TRBD2	few	TRBJ2-3	TRBV3-1/TRBV3-2	TGTGCCAGCAGCCAAGCGGTTGGGACTAGCGGGAGATCGCAGTATTTT	CASSQAVGTSGRSQYF
.	.	TRBJ2-1	TRBV5-6	TGTGCCAGCAGCTTTAGGAGAATTAGGCAGTTCTTC	CASSFRRIRQFF
.	.	TRBJ1-2	TRBV27	TGTGCCAGCAGCCCCACTGGAGGGGCCTATGGCTACACCTTC	CASSPTGGAYGYTF
.	once	TRBJ2-2	TRBV3-1/TRBV3-2	TGTGCCAGCAGCCAAGTCTGGCGGGCGAACACCGGGGAGCTGTTTTTT	CASSQVWRANTGELFF
TRBD1	few	TRBJ1-2	TRBV9	TGTGCCAGCAGCGTAGAACAGGGGACATATGGCTACACCTTC	CASSVEQGTYGYTF
.	.	TRBJ2-1	TRBV3-1/TRBV3-2	TGTGCCAGCAGCCAAGAACGGGGGTCCTACAATGAGCAGTTCTTC	CASSQERGSYNEQFF
.	.	TRBJ2-1	TRBV7-6	TGTGCCAGCAGCTCCACAGGGAGCTCCTACAATGAGCAGTTCTTC	CASSSTGSSYNEQFF
.	few	TRBJ2-2	TRBV18	TGTGCCAGCTCACCCCAAGCCTCCTCGAACACCGGGGAGCTGTTTTTT	CASSPQASSNTGELFF
TRBD2	.	TRBJ2-5	TRBV7-8	TGTGCCAGCAGCTTAAGGCCTAGCGGGAGTGAGACTCAGTACTTC	CASSLRPSGSETQYF
.	.	TRBJ2-7	TRBV12-3/TRBV12-4	TGTGCCAGCAGTTTAGGACTAGCCTACGAGCAGTACTTC	CASSLGLAYEQYF